The next 20 T cell receptor beta chains were all read from a single sample in a study of shared clonotypes between healthy human individuals. Clones were sequenced by immunoSEQ multiplex PCR, and TCRdb holds only the in-frame ones, with some missing. This table has around 700,000 clones, under 80% appearing once. The sequenced material came from memory CD4+ T cells sorted from blood. The subset: CD45RA-negative fraction. The source is a woman in her thirties in good health.

The count of this clone is one. This CDR3 is CSVNSGTGVNTGELFF. The CDR3, as DNA: TGCAGCGTTAACTCCGGGACAGGGGTGAACACCGGGGAGCTGTTTTTT. The chain uses TRBV29-1 and TRBJ2-2; 10 nucleotides agree with TRBD1. The CDR3 length is 16 residues. With 5 bases clipped from V and 1 base from J, the junction kept 7 bases outside the gene matches. Germline V gene lookup returns CDR1 SQVTM and CDR2 ANQGSEA.

The chain is built from TRBV4-1 and TRBJ1-4; D is unclear. Germline CDR1 reads MGHRA; CDR2 reads YSYEKL. V was pared by 0 bases and J by 0 bases, with 11 bases between. The length of the CDR3 is 17 residues. Here the CDR3 DNA reads TGCGCCAGCAGCCAAGATCGAGGGCGAGCAACTAATGAAAAACTGTTTTTT. It is translated as CASSQDRGRATNEKLFF.

This chain joins TRBV27 and TRBJ2-1, with D tentatively TRBD2 (5 bases). CDR1 is MNHEY, CDR2 SMNVEV, per germline (reference sequence). Trimming took off 2 bases at V and 3 bases at J, with 20 bases between the two ends. The CDR3 is 18 residues long. CDR3 protein: CASSLRSQRAPFYNEQFF. CDR3 sequence (DNA): TGTGCCAGCAGTTTACGCTCCCAGAGGGCCCCTTTCTACAATGAGCAGTTCTTC.

The V gene is TRBV19, the J gene TRBJ1-5, with D possibly being TRBD1 (5 bases). Germline V gene data show CDR1 as LNHDA and CDR2 as SQIVND (reference sequence). The CDR3 length is 14 residues. The ends were cut back, 1 base at V and 16 bases at J, with 20 bases in the middle. The chain's CDR3 is CASSIGIGGLPVHF. The CDR3 DNA follows: TGTGCCAGTAGTATAGGGATCGGGGGGTTACCAGTCCATTTT.

The DNA of the CDR3 is TGTGCCAGCAGTTATGGAGGACTGGGGGAGCAAGAGACCCAGTACTTC. Translating it yields CASSYGGLGEQETQYF. The gene calls are TRBV28 and TRBJ2-5; D possibly matches TRBD1 or TRBD2 (5 bases each). The V gene lost 4 bases and the J gene lost 2 bases, with 17 bases spanning the gap. The CDR3 extends over 16 amino acids. Germline V CDR1 and CDR2: MDHEN, SYDVKM.

This clone occurred once. This chain joins TRBV28 and TRBJ1-4; 8 bases line up with TRBD1. CDR3 length: 16 residues. The ends lost 5 bases at V and 8 bases at J; junction bases unmatched: 13. Germline CDR1 MDHEN, CDR2 SYDVKM. As DNA, the CDR3 is TGTGCCAGCAGTGATCCAGGGGGCGCAGGGAGAGAAAAACTGTTTTTT. Translated, it gives CASSDPGGAGREKLFF. The complete variable domain, with remaining parts taken from reference TRBV28 and TRBJ1-4, reads DVKVTQSSRYLVKRTGEKVFLECVQDMDHENMFWYRQDPGLGLRLIYFSYDVKMKEKGDIPEGYSVSREKKERFSLILESASTNQTSMYLCASSDPGGAGREKLFFGSGTQLSVL.

Of note for this clone: The sample has other DNA sequences that encode this CDR3 too. The chain links TRBV5-1 to TRBJ1-1; no firm D call. This CDR3 contains 14 residues. The germline V gene has CDR1 SGHRS and CDR2 YFSETQ. Trimming took off 2 bases at V and 1 base at J, with 9 bases between the two ends. CDR3 DNA sequence: TGCGCCAGCAGCTTCGGGGAGTGGAACACTGAAGCTTTCTTT. Amino acids: CASSFGEWNTEAFF.

The chain carries TRBV5-1 and TRBJ2-1; 9 positions agree with TRBD1. This CDR3 has 16 residues. Germline V gene data show CDR1 as SGHRS and CDR2 as YFSETQ. Losses at the gene ends were 4 bases for V and 8 bases for J; bases not matched to a gene: 13. The CDR3 sequence is CASSAEGTGNSHEQFF. The CDR3 DNA sequence: TGCGCCAGCAGCGCGGAGGGGACAGGGAATAGCCATGAGCAGTTCTTC. The full variable domain, its missing parts supplied by reference TRBV5-1 and TRBJ2-1, is KAGVTQTPRYLIKTRGQQVTLSCSPISGHRSVSWYQQTPGQGLQFLFEYFSETQRNKGNFPGRFSGRQFSNSRSEMNVSTLELGDSALYLCASSAEGTGNSHEQFFGPGTRLTVL.

This clone occurred a few times. The gene calls are TRBV7-6 and TRBJ2-7; maybe TRBD2 (6 bases). The CDR3 extends over 14 amino acids. Deletions cut 1 base from V and 6 bases from J, with 13 bases between. Germline V lookup: CDR1 SGHVS, CDR2 FNYEAQ. The CDR3 reads CASSLGLDSAEQYF. Here the CDR3 DNA reads TGTGCCAGCAGCTTAGGACTAGACTCCGCCGAGCAGTACTTC.

The V call is TRBV6-1, the J call TRBJ2-4; 7 bases line up with TRBD2. With 3 bases clipped from V and 3 bases from J, the junction kept 5 bases outside the gene matches. CDR1 and CDR2 from the germline V gene are MNHNS and SASEGT. The CDR3 has 15 amino acids. The CDR3 loop is CASSDVSSGKNIQYF. DNA for the CDR3: TGTGCCAGCAGTGACGTCTCTAGCGGCAAAAACATTCAGTACTTC.

The rearrangement joins TRBV5-4 to TRBJ2-7, with TRBD2 as a possible D gene (7 bases). Germline V gene lookup returns CDR1 SGHNT and CDR2 YYREEE (reference sequence). V lost 0 bases, J lost 6 bases, and 16 bases lay in between. The CDR3 sequence is 15 residues long. CDR3 nucleotide sequence: TGTGCCAGCAGCTTGGCCGTGCGGGGGCCCCTCGAGCAGTACTTC. Translating gives CASSLAVRGPLEQYF.

The chain couples TRBV7-2 to TRBJ1-2; tentative D call: TRBD1 (5 bases). V was trimmed by 1 base and J by 8 bases, leaving 20 bases between them. CDR3 size: 16 residues. CDR1 and CDR2 from the germline V gene are SGHTA and FQGNSA. The CDR3: CASSLGAVGGIRGYTF. CDR3 bases: TGTGCCAGCAGCTTAGGCGCCGTTGGGGGGATAAGGGGCTACACCTTC.

This rearrangement joins TRBV15 to TRBJ1-1, with 7 bases lining up with TRBD1. Trimming removed 0 bases from V and 3 bases from J; junction bases left unmatched: 4. CDR1 is LNHNV and CDR2 is YYDKDF in the germline V gene (reference sequence). CDR3 size: 15 residues. The CDR3 DNA reads as TGTGCCACCAGCAGAGATACAGGGGCCTACACTGAAGCTTTCTTT. Translating gives CATSRDTGAYTEAFF.

Note on this clone: A far larger clone is only one base removed, so a read error is likely. V usage is TRBV5-1 and J usage is TRBJ1-1; D is unresolved. This CDR3 is built from 13 residues. Germline CDR1 and CDR2: SGHRS and YFSETQ. Trimming took off 4 bases at V and 1 base at J, with 8 bases between the two ends. CDR3 sequence (DNA): TGCGCCAGCAGCCCTCAGGAGAACACTGAAGCTTTCTTT. This gives the protein CASSPQENTEAFF.

This chain joins TRBV28 and TRBJ1-4, with D tentatively TRBD1 (5 bases). Germline CDR1 reads MDHEN; CDR2 reads SYDVKM. CDR3 length equals 15 residues. Trimming took off 5 bases at V and 4 bases at J, with 14 bases between the two ends. The CDR3 loop reads CASSPPGVDNEKLFF. In DNA form, the CDR3 reads TGTGCCAGCAGTCCCCCGGGGGTGGATAATGAAAAACTGTTTTTT.

This clone was counted at least ten times. The gene calls are TRBV9 and TRBJ2-1; D is unresolved. Germline V gene lookup returns CDR1 SGDLS and CDR2 YYNGEE. There are 15 residues in the CDR3. The V end lost 0 bases, the J end lost 5 bases, and 12 bases lay between the germline ends. CDR3: CASSVGPATNNEQFF. CDR3 sequence (DNA): TGTGCCAGCAGCGTAGGACCAGCGACCAACAATGAGCAGTTCTTC.

The genes are TRBV5-6 and TRBJ2-1; 9 bases are shared with TRBD1. CDR1 SGHDT and CDR2 YYEEEE come from the germline V gene. The CDR3 has 14 residues. V gave up 0 bases and J gave up 5 bases; unmatched junction bases: 0. The CDR3 coding sequence is TGTGCCAGCAGCTTGGGGACAGGGGACAATGAGCAGTTCTTC. This codes for CASSLGTGDNEQFF. Full variable domain (outside the CDR3, taken from reference TRBV5-6 and TRBJ2-1): DAGVTQSPTHLIKTRGQQVTLRCSPKSGHDTVSWYQQALGQGPQFIFQYYEEEERQRGNFPDRFSGHQFPNYSSELNVNALLLGDSALYLCASSLGTGDNEQFFGPGTRLTVL.

This clone has just a few counts. The V gene is TRBV27, the J gene TRBJ1-1; no reliable D call. Per germline, CDR1 MNHEY and CDR2 SMNVEV (reference sequence). Between the trimmed V and J ends, which lost 4 bases and 3 bases, there was a span of 6 bases. CDR3 length: 12 amino acids. Here the CDR3 reads CASSSVDTEAFF. CDR3 nucleotides: TGTGCCAGCAGTTCGGTGGACACTGAAGCTTTCTTT.

The chain joins TRBV21-1 to TRBJ1-1. TRBV21-1 is tagged as a pseudogene. The CDR3 runs to 11 residues. The CDR3 sequence is CASSAPGRAFF. CDR3 coding DNA: TGTGCCAGCAGCGCTCCAGGGAGAGCTTTCTTT.

The chain carries TRBV5-1 and TRBJ1-4, with D perhaps matching TRBD1 (5 bases). Trimming stripped 0 bases from V and 11 bases from J, with 11 bases between. This CDR3 comprises 13 residues. Germline V gene sequence: CDR1 SGHRS, CDR2 YFSETQ. CDR3 bases: TGCGCCAGCAGCTTGGCCAGGGAGGACAAACTGTTTTTT. Protein: CASSLAREDKLFF.